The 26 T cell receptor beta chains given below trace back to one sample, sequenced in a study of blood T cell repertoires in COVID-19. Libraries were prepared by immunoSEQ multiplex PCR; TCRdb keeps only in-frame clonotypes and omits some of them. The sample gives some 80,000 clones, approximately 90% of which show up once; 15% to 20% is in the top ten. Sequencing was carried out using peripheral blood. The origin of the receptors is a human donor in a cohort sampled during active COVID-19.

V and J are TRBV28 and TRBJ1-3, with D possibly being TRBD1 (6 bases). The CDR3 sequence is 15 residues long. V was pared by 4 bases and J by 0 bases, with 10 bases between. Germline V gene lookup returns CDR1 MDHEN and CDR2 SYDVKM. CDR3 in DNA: TGTGCCAGCAGTTACATACAGGGCTCTGGAAACACCATATATTTT. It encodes CASSYIQGSGNTIYF.

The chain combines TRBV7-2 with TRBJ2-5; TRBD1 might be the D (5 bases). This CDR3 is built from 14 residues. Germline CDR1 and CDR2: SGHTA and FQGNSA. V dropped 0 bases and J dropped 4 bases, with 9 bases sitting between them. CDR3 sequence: CASSLAGQGETQYF. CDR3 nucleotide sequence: TGTGCCAGCAGCTTAGCGGGGCAGGGAGAGACCCAGTACTTC.

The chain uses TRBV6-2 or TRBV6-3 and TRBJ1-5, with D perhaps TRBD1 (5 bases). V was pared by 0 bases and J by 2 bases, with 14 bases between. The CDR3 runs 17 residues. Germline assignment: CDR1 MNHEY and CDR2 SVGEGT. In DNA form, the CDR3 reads TGTGCCAGCAGTTACTCATTTTCTGGGGGGGGCAATCAGCCCCAGCATTTT. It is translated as CASSYSFSGGGNQPQHF.

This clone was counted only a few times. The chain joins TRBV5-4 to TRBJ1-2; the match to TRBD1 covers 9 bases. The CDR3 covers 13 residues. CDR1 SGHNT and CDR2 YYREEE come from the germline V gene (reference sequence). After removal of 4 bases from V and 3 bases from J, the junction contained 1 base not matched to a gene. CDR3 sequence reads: CASSRQGDYGYTF. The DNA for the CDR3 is TGTGCCAGCAGCCGACAGGGGGACTATGGCTACACCTTC. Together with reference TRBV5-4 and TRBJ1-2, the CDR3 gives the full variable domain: ETGVTQSPTHLIKTRGQQVTLRCSSQSGHNTVSWYQQALGQGPQFIFQYYREEENGRGNFPPRFSGLQFPNYSSELNVNALELDDSALYLCASSRQGDYGYTFGSGTRLTVV.

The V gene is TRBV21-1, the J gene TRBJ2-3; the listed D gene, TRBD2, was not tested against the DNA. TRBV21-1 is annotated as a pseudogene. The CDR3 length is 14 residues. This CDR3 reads CASTNGGCSDTQYF. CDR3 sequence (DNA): TGTGCCAGCACGAACGGGGGGTGTTCAGATACGCAGTATTTT.

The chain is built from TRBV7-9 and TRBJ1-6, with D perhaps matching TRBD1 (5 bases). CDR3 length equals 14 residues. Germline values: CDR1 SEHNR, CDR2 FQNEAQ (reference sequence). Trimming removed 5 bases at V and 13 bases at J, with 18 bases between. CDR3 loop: CASSPQSTETPLHF. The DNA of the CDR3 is TGTGCCAGCAGCCCCCAATCGACAGAGACCCCCCTCCACTTT.

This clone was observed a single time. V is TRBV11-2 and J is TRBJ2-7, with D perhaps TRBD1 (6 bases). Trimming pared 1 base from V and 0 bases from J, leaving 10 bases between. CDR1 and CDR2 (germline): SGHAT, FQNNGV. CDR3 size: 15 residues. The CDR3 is CASSLGGTNSYEQYF. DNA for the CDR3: TGTGCCAGCAGCTTAGGTGGGACAAACTCCTACGAGCAGTACTTC.

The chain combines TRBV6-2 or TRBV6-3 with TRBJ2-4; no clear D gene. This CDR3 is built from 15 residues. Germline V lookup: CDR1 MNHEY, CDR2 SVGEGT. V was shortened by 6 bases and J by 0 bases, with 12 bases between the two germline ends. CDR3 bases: TGTGCCAGCAGCTCCCTACCGCTAGCCAAAAACATTCAGTACTTC. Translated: CASSSLPLAKNIQYF.

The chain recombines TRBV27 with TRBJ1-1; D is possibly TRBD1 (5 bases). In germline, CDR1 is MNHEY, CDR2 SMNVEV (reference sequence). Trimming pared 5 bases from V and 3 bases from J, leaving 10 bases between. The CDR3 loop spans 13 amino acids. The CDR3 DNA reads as TGTGCCAGCAGTCGAGGACACTACACTGAAGCTTTCTTT. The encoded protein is CASSRGHYTEAFF.

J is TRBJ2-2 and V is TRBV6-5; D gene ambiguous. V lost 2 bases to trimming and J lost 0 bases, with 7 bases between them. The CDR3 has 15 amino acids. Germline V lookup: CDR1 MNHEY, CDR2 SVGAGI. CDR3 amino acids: CASSYNRANTGELFF. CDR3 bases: TGTGCCAGCAGTTACAACAGAGCGAACACCGGGGAGCTGTTTTTT.

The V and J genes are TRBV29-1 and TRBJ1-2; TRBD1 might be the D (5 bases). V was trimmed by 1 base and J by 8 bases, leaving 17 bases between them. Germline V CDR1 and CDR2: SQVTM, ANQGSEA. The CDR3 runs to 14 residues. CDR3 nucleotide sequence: TGCAGCGTTGAAGGCGCCAGGGCAACCGGGGGCTACACCTTC. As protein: CSVEGARATGGYTF.

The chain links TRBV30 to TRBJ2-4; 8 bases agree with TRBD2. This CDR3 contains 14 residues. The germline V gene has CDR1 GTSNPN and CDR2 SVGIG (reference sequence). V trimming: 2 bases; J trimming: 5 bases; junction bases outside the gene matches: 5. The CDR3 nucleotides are TGTGCCTGGAGTCTAACTAGCGGACAAAACATTCAGTACTTC. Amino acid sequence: CAWSLTSGQNIQYF.

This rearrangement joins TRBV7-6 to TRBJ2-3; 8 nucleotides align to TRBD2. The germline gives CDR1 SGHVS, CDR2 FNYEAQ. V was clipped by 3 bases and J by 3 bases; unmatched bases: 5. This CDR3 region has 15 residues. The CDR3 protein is CASSFVSGITDTQYF. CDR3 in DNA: TGTGCCAGCAGCTTCGTTAGCGGGATAACAGATACGCAGTATTTT.

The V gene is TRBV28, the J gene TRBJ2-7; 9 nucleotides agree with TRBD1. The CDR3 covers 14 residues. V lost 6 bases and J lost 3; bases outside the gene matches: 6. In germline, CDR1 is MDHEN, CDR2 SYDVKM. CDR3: CASSRDRVGYEQYF. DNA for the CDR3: TGTGCCAGCAGCAGGGACAGGGTCGGCTACGAGCAGTACTTC.

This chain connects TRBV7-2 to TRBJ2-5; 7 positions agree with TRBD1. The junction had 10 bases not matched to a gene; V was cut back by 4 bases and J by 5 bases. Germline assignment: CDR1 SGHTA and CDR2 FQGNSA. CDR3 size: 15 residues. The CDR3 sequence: CASSSGTASRETQYF. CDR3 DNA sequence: TGTGCCAGCAGCTCCGGGACAGCTAGTAGGGAGACCCAGTACTTC. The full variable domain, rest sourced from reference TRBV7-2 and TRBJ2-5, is GAGVSQSPSNKVTEKGKDVELRCDPISGHTALYWYRQSLGQGLEFLIYFQGNSAPDKSGLPSDRFSAERTGGSVSTLTIQRTQQEDSAVYLCASSSGTASRETQYFGPGTRLLVL.

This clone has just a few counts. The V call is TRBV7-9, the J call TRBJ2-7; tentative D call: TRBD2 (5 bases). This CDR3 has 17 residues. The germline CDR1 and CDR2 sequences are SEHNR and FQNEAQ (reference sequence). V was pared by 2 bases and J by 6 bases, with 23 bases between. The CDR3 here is CASSLSRTHAWESEQYF. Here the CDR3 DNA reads TGTGCCAGCAGCTTATCACGGACTCACGCATGGGAAAGCGAGCAGTACTTC.

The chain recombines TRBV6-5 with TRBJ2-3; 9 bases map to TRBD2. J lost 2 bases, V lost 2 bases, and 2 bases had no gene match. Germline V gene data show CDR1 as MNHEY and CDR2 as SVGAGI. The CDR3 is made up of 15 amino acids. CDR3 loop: CASSYRLAATDTQYF. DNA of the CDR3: TGTGCCAGCAGTTACCGACTAGCGGCCACAGATACGCAGTATTTT.

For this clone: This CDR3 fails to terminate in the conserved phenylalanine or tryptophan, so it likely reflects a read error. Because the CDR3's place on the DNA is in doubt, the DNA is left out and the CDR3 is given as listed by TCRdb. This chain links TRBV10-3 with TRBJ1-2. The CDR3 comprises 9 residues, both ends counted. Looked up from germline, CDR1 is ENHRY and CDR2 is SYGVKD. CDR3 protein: CAIMVRRLR.

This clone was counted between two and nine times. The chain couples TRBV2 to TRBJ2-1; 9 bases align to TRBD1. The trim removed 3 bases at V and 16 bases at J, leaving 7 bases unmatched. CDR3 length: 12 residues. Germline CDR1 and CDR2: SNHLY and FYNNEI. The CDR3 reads CASSETRDREFF. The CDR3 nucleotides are TGTGCCAGCAGTGAGACCCGGGACAGGGAATTCTTC. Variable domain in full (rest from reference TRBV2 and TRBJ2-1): EPEVTQTPSHQVTQMGQEVILRCVPISNHLYFYWYRQILGQKVEFLVSFYNNEISEKSEIFDDQFSVERPDGSNFTLKIRSTKLEDSAMYFCASSETRDREFFGPGTRLTVL.

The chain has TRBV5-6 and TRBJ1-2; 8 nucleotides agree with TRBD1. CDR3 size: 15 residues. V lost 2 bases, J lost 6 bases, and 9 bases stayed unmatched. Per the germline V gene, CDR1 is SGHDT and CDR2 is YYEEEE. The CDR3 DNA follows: TGTGCCAGCAGCTTATGGGACAGGTGGGATCATGGCTACACCTTC. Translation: CASSLWDRWDHGYTF.

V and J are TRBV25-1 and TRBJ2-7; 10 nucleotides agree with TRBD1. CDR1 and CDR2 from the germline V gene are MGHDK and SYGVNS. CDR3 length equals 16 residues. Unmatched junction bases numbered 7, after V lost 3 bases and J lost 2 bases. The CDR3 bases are TGTGCCAGCAGTGATTCCGGACAGGGGGAGACCTACGAGCAGTACTTC. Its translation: CASSDSGQGETYEQYF.

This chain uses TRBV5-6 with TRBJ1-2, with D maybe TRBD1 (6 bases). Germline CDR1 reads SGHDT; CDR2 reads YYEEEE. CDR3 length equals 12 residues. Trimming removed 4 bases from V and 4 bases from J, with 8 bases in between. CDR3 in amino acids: CASSVRGYGYTF. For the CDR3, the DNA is TGTGCCAGCAGCGTCAGGGGCTATGGCTACACCTTC.

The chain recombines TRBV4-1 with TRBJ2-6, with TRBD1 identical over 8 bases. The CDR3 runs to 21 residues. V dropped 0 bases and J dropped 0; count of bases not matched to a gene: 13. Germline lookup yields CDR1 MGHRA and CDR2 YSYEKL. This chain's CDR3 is CASSQDAGGISMGSGANVLTF. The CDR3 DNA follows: TGCGCCAGCAGCCAAGATGCAGGGGGCATTTCTATGGGCTCTGGGGCCAACGTCCTGACTTTC.

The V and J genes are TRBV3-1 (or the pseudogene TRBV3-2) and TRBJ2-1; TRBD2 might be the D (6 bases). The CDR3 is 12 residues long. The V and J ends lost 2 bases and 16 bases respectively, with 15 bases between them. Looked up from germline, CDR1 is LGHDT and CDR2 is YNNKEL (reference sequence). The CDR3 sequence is CASSQTGDRQFF. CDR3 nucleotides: TGTGCCAGCAGCCAAACGGGGGACCGGCAATTCTTC.

CDR3 DNA: TGTGCCAGCAGTTACGACAGGGGACCCTACACCTTC. Translated, it gives CASSYDRGPYTF. The chain couples TRBV6-2 or TRBV6-3 to TRBJ1-2, with TRBD1 matching 8 bases. With 2 bases clipped from V and 10 bases from J, the junction kept 3 bases outside the gene matches. The CDR3 spans 12 residues. Germline V gene sequence: CDR1 MNHEY, CDR2 SVGEGT.

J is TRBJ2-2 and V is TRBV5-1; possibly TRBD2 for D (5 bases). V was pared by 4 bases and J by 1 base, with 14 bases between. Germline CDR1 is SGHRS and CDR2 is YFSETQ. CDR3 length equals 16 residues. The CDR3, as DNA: TGCGCCAGCAGCCCCCGGGCTAGCTGGAACACCGGGGAGCTGTTTTTT. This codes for CASSPRASWNTGELFF. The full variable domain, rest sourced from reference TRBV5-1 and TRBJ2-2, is KAGVTQTPRYLIKTRGQQVTLSCSPISGHRSVSWYQQTPGQGLQFLFEYFSETQRNKGNFPGRFSGRQFSNSRSEMNVSTLELGDSALYLCASSPRASWNTGELFFGEGSRLTVL.